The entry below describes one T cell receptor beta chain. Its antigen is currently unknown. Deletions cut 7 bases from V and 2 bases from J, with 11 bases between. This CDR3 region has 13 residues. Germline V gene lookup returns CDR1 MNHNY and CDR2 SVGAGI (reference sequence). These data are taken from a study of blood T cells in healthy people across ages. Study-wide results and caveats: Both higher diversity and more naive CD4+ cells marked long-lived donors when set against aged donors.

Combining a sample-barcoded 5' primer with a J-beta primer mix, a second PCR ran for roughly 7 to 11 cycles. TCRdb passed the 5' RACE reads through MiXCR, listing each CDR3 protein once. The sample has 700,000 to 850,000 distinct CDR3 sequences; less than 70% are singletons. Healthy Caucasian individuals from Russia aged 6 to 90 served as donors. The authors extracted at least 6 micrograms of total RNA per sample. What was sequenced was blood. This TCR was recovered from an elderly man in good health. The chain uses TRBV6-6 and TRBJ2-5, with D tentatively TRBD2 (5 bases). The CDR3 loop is CASTGAVQETQYF. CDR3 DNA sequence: TGTGCCAGCACAGGAGCGGTACAAGAGACCCAGTACTTC.